These 2 T cell receptor beta chains originate from one sample sequenced in a study of blood T cell repertoires in COVID-19. Some clones are missing from TCRdb's copy, which holds only in-frame ones; the method was immunoSEQ multiplex PCR. Of fewer than 80,000 clones in the sample, 80% to 90% were seen once. Sequenced material: peripheral blood. These receptors were collected from an elderly man with COVID-19, enrolled during active disease.

This sequence joins TRBV10-3 and TRBJ1-1; TRBD1 agrees at 8 bases. CDR1 is ENHRY, CDR2 SYGVKD, per germline. Trimming removed 6 bases from V and 4 bases from J; junction bases left unmatched: 4. The CDR3 length is 13 residues. The CDR3 coding sequence is TGTGCCATCAGACAGGGGGATAGCACTGAAGCTTTCTTT. Translated: CAIRQGDSTEAFF.

The rearrangement uses TRBV9 and TRBJ1-1; TRBD1 matches at 7 bases. Looked up from germline, CDR1 is SGDLS and CDR2 is YYNGEE. This CDR3 comprises 14 residues. V shed 3 bases and J 10 bases; nucleotides not matched to a gene: 12. CDR3 sequence reads: CASSGIGQARTAFF. The CDR3, as DNA: TGTGCCAGCAGCGGGATCGGACAGGCCCGGACAGCTTTCTTT.